This T cell receptor (beta chain) originates from a study of cytomegalovirus exposure and HLA in healthy donors. General study findings and limits: Across all donors, roughly uniform sequencing depth was an assumption of the presence/absence analyses. TCR beta sequences reportedly predicted most subjects' HLA-A and HLA-B alleles accurately. Among immune exposure information, only CMV serostatus was available.

The CDR3 is 13 amino acids. V was clipped by 0 bases and J by 6 bases, with 8 bases between them. The germline V gene encodes CDR1 WNHNN and CDR2 SYGVQD (reference sequence). Note on this clone: Its antigen remains unidentified.

The PCR used 60 Vbeta and 13 Jbeta primers. Sequencing was performed with immunoSEQ multiplex PCR; in TCRdb, only in-frame clones are kept and a portion is missing. The sample has more than 110,000 clones, 65% to 80% seen once. The rearrangement joins TRBV10-1 to TRBJ1-2, with D possibly TRBD1 on 6 matching bases. Sequenced: PBMCs. The sequence was obtained from a male donor in good health and CMV-seropositive. CDR3 amino acids: CASSESTGNGYTF. DNA of the CDR3: TGCGCCAGCAGTGAGTCCACAGGGAATGGCTACACCTTC.